The present entry profiles one T cell receptor (beta chain) with its context. As for time point: blood at routine non-recurrence follow-up after resection. Researchers sequenced whole RNA taken from tumor, nontumor lung or frozen PBMC without sorting. This record comes from a study of spatial heterogeneity in lung cancer. Germline V gives CDR1 SGHNT, CDR2 YYREEE (reference sequence). Unmatched junction bases numbered 5, after V lost 4 bases and J lost 5 bases. This CDR3 has 14 amino acids. TCRdb used MiXCR to reprocess the 5' RACE reads, holding one entry per CDR3 protein. The sample has about 120,000 distinct CDR3 sequences, less than 15% seen once.

The chain links TRBV5-4 to TRBJ1-5, with 8 bases aligning to TRBD1. Sequencing was performed on PBMCs, taken at follow-up. This sequence was found in a male donor with early-stage non-small cell lung cancer. The CDR3 DNA is TGTGCCAGCAGCCAAGACAGGGGCGATCAGCCCCAGCATTTT. It specifies CASSQDRGDQPQHF.